This TCR beta chain was identified in a study of blood T cell repertoires in COVID-19. Overall study: The United States, Italy and Spain were the sources of the acute and convalescent COVID-19 samples.

The CDR3 has 14 amino acids. Trimming stripped 3 bases from V and 4 bases from J, with 10 bases between. From germline, CDR1 is SGHVS and CDR2 FQNEAQ. Original processing methods: Nucleated cell number was recorded as an estimate derived from reference gene primer amplification. Sequencing was performed with immunoSEQ multiplex PCR; in TCRdb, only in-frame clones are kept and a portion is missing. Clone size and the V and J calls come from that table; the DNA yielded D and trimming. The repertoire holds roughly 290,000 clones, with around 87% as singletons. This clonotype originated in a woman younger than 45 who had recovered from COVID-19. Material for sequencing was peripheral blood. The chain has TRBV7-8 and TRBJ2-1; unclear D gene. CDR3 in amino acids: CASSFGQAYNEQFF. CDR3 bases: TGTGCCAGCAGCTTTGGGCAGGCTTACAATGAGCAGTTCTTC.